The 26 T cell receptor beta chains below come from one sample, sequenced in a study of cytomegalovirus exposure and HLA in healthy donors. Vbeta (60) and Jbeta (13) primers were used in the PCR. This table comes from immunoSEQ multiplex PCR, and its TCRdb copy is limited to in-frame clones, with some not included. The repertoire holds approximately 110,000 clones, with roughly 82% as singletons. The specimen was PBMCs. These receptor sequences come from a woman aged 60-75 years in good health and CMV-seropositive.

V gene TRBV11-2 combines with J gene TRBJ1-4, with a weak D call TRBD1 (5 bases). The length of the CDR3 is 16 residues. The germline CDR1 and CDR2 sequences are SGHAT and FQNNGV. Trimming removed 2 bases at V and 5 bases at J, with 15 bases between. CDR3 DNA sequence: TGTGCCAGCAGCTTACAATCCAGGGTTCAAAATGAAAAACTGTTTTTT. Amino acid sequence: CASSLQSRVQNEKLFF.

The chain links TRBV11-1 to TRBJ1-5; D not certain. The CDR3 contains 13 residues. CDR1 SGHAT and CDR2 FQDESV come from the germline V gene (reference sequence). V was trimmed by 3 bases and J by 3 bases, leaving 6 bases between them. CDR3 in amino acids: CASSLRDNQPQHF. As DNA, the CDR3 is TGTGCCAGCAGCTTGAGGGACAATCAGCCCCAGCATTTT.

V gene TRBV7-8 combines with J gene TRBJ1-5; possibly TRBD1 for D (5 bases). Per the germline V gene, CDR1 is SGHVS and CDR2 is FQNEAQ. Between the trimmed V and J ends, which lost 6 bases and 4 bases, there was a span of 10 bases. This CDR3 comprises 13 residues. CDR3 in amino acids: CASRLQGNQPQHF. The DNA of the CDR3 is TGTGCCAGCAGGCTGCAGGGAAATCAGCCCCAGCATTTT. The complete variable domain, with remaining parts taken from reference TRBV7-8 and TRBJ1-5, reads GAGVSQSPRYKVAKRGQDVALRCDPISGHVSLFWYQQALGQGPEFLTYFQNEAQLDKSGLPSDRFFAERPEGSVSTLKIQRTQQEDSAVYLCASRLQGNQPQHFGDGTRLSIL.

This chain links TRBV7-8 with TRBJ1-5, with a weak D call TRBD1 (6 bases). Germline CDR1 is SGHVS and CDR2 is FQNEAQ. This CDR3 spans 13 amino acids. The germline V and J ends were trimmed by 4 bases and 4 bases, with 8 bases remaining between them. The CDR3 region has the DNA TGTGCCAGCAGCTCCAGGGGTAATCAGCCCCAGCATTTT. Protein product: CASSSRGNQPQHF.

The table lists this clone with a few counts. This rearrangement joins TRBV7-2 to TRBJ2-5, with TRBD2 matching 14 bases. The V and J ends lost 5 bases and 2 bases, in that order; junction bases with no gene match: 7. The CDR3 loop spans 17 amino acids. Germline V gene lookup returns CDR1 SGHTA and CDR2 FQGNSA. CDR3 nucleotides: TGTGCCAGCAGCCGACTAGCGGGAGGGTGGAGGCAAGAGACCCAGTACTTC. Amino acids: CASSRLAGGWRQETQYF. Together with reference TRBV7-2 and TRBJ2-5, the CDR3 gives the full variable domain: GAGVSQSPSNKVTEKGKDVELRCDPISGHTALYWYRQSLGQGLEFLIYFQGNSAPDKSGLPSDRFSAERTGGSVSTLTIQRTQQEDSAVYLCASSRLAGGWRQETQYFGPGTRLLVL.

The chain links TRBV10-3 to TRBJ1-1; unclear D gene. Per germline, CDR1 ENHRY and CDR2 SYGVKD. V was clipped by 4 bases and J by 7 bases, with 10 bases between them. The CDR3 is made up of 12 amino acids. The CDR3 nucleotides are TGTGCCATCAGTGGGGTTGCAGGTGAAGCTTTCTTT. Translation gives CAISGVAGEAFF.

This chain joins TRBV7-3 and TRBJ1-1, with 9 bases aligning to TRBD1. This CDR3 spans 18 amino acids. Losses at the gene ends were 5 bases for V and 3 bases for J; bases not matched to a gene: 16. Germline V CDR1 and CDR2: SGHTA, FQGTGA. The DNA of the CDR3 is TGTGCCAGCAGCCTGCGGGGTGGGACAGGGTACCTGGACACTGAAGCTTTCTTT. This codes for CASSLRGGTGYLDTEAFF.

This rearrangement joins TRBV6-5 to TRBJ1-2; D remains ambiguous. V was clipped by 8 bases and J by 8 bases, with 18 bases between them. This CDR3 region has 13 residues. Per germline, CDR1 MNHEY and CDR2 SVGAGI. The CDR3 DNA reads TGTGCCAGCTCCCCGGCGAGGCTGAGGGGCTACACCTTC. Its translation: CASSPARLRGYTF.

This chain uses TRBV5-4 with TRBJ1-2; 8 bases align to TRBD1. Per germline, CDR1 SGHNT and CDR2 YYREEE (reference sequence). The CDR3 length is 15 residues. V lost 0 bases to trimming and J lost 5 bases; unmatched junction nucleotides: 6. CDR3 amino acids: CASSLGQGSSYGYTF. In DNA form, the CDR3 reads TGTGCCAGCAGCTTGGGACAGGGGTCTTCTTATGGCTACACCTTC.

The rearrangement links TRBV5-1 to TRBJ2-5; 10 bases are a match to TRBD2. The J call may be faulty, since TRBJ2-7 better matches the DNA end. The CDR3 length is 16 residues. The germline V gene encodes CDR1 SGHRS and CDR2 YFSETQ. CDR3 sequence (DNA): TGCGCCAGCAGCTTAGGGCCGGGACTAGCGTCCTACGAGCAGTACTTC. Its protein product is CASSLGPGLASYEQYF.

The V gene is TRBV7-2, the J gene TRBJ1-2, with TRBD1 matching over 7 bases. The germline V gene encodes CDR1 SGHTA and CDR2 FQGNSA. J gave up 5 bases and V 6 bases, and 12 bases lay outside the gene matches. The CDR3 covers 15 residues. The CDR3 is CASRSPGGGRYGYTF. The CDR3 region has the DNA TGTGCCAGCAGGTCTCCGGGAGGGGGCAGGTATGGCTACACCTTC.

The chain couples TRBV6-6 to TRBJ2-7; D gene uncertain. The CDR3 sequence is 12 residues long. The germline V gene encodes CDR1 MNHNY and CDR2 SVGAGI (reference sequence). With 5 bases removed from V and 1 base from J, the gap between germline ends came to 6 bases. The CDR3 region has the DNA TGTGCCAGCAGTCCGACTTCCTACGAGCAGTACTTC. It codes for CASSPTSYEQYF.

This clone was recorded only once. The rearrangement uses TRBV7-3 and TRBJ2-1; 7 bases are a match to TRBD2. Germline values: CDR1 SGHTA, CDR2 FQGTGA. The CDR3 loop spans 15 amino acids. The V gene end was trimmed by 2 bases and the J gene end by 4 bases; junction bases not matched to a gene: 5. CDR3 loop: CASSLQWGGYNEQFF. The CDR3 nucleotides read TGTGCCAGCAGCTTACAGTGGGGGGGGTACAATGAGCAGTTCTTC. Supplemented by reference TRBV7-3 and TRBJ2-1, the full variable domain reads GAGVSQTPSNKVTEKGKYVELRCDPISGHTALYWYRQSLGQGPEFLIYFQGTGAADDSGLPNDRFFAVRPEGSVSTLKIQRTERGDSAVYLCASSLQWGGYNEQFFGPGTRLTVL.

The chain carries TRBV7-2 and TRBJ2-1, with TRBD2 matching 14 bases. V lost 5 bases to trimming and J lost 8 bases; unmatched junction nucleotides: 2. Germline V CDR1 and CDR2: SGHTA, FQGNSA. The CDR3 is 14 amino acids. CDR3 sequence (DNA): TGTGCCAGCAGCGCGGGACTAGCGGGAGATGAGCAGTTCTTC. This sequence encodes CASSAGLAGDEQFF.

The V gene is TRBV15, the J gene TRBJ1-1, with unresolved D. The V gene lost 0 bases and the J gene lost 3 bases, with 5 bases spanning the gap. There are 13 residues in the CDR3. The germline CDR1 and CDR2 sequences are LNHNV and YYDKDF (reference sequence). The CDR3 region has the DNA TGTGCCACCAGCAGAGATCTGTACACTGAAGCTTTCTTT. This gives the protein CATSRDLYTEAFF. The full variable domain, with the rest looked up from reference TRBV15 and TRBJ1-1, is DAMVIQNPRYQVTQFGKPVTLSCSQTLNHNVMYWYQQKSSQAPKLLFHYYDKDFNNEADTPDNFQSRRPNTSFCFLDIRSPGLGDTAMYLCATSRDLYTEAFFGQGTRLTVV.

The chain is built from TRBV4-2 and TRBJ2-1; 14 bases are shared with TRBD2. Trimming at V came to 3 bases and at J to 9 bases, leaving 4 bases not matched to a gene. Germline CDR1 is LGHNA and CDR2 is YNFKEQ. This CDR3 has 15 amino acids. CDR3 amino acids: CASSHGLAGGPEQFF. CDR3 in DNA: TGTGCCAGCAGCCACGGACTAGCGGGGGGTCCTGAGCAGTTCTTC.

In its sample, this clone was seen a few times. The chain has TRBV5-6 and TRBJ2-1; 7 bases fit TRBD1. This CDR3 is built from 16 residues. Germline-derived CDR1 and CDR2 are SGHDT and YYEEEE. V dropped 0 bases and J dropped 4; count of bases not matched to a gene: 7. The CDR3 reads CASSLDTGTAYNEQFF. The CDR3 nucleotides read TGTGCCAGCAGCTTGGATACCGGGACAGCTTACAATGAGCAGTTCTTC.

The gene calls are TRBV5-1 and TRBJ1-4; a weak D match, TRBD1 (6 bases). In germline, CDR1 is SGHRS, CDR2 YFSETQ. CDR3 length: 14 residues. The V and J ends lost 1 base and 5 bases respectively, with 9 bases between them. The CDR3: CASSLMGANEKLFF. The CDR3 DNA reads TGCGCCAGCAGCTTGATGGGGGCGAATGAAAAACTGTTTTTT.

The CDR3 nucleotides are TGTGCCAGCAGCTTGGGGGGGGCTTACGATTATGGCTACACCTTC. Protein sequence: CASSLGGAYDYGYTF. The chain uses TRBV7-9 and TRBJ1-2; possible D gene TRBD1, 6 bases. CDR1 and CDR2 (germline): SEHNR, FQNEAQ (reference sequence). CDR3 length: 15 amino acids. V gave up 3 bases and J gave up 5 bases, with 16 bases separating them.

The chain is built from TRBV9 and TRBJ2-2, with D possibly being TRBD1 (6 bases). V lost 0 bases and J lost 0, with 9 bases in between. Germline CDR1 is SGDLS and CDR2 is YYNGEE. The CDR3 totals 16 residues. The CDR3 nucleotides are TGTGCCAGCAGCGTAGATGGACAGTCGAACACCGGGGAGCTGTTTTTT. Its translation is CASSVDGQSNTGELFF. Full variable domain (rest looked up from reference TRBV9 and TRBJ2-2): DSGVTQTPKHLITATGQRVTLRCSPRSGDLSVYWYQQSLDQGLQFLIQYYNGEERAKGNILERFSAQQFPDLHSELNLSSLELGDSALYFCASSVDGQSNTGELFFGEGSRLTVL.

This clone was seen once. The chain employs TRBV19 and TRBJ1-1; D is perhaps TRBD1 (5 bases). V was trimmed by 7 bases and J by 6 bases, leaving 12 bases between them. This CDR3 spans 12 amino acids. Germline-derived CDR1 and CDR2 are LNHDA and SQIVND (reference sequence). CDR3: CASKGSRAEAFF. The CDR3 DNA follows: TGTGCCAGTAAAGGTAGCAGGGCTGAAGCTTTCTTT.

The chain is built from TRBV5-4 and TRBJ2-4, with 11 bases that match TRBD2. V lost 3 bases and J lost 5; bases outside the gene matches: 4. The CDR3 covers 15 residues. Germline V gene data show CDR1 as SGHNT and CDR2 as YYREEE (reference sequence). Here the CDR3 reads CASSYGSGRENIQYF. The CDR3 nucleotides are TGTGCCAGCAGCTATGGTAGCGGGAGGGAAAACATTCAGTACTTC.

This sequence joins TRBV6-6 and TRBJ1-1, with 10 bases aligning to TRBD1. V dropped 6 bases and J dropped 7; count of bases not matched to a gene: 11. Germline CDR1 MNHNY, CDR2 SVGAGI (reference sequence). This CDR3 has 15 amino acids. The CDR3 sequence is CASSRVLTGGFEAFF. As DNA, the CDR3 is TGTGCCAGCAGCAGAGTTTTGACAGGGGGCTTTGAAGCTTTCTTT.

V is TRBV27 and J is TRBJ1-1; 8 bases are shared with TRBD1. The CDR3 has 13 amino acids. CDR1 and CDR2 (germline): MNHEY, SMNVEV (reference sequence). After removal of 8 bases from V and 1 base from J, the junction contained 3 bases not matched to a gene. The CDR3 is CASYTGGNTEAFF. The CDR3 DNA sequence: TGTGCCAGCTATACAGGGGGGAACACTGAAGCTTTCTTT.

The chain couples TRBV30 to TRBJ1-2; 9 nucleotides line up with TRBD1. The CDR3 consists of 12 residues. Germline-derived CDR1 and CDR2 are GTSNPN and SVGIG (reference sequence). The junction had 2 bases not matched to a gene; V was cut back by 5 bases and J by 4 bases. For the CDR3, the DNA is TGTGCCTGGTGGACAGGGGTCTATGGCTACACCTTC. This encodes CAWWTGVYGYTF. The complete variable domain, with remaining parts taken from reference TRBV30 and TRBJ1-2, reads SQTIHQWPATLVQPVGSPLSLECTVEGTSNPNLYWYRQAAGRGLQLLFYSVGIGQISSEVPQNLSASRPQDRQFILSSKKLLLSDSGFYLCAWWTGVYGYTFGSGTRLTVV.

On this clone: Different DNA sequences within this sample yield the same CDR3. CDR3 amino acids: CASSLGQANTEAFF. CDR3 bases: TGTGCCAGCAGCTTAGGACAGGCGAACACTGAAGCTTTCTTT. The rearrangement uses TRBV7-9 and TRBJ1-1; tentatively, D is TRBD1 (6 bases). The V gene's germline CDR1 is SEHNR and CDR2 FQNEAQ (reference sequence). The CDR3 runs to 14 residues. V was cut by 1 base and J by 1 base, with 7 bases left in between.